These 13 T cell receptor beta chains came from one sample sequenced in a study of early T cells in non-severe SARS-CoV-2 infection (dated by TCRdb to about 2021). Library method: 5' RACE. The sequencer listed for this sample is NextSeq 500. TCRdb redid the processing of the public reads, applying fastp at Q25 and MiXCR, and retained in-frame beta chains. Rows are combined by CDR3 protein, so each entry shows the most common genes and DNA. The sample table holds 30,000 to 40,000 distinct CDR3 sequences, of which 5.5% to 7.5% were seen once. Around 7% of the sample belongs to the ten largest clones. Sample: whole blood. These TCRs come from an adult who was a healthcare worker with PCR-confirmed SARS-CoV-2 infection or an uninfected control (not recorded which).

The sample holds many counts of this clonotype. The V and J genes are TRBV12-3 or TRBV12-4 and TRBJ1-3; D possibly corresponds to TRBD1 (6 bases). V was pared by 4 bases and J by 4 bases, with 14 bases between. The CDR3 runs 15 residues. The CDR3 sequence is CASSSPSGDGNTIYF. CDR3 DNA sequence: TGTGCCAGCAGTTCTCCATCAGGGGACGGAAACACCATATATTTT.

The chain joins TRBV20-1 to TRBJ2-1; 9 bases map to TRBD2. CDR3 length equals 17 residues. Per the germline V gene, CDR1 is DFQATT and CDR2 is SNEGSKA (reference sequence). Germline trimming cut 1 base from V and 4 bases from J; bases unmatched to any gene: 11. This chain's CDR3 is CSARVPPAGGPYNEQFF. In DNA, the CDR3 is TGCAGTGCTAGAGTCCCACCAGCGGGGGGACCTTACAATGAGCAGTTCTTC.

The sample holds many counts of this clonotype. This CDR3 is CASVKGREKEKLFF. The CDR3 DNA follows: TGTGCCAGCGTCAAAGGAAGGGAGAAAGAAAAACTGTTTTTT. This chain links TRBV12-3 or TRBV12-4 with TRBJ1-4; D ambiguous. This CDR3 is built from 14 residues. Trimming removed 8 bases from V and 8 bases from J, with 18 bases in between.

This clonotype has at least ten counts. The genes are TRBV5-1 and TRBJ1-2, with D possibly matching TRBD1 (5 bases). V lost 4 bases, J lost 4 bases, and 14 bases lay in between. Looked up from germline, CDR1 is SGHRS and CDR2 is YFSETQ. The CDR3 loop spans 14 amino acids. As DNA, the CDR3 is TGCGCCAGCAGCAAGGGACGGGAACTCTATGGCTACACCTTC. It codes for CASSKGRELYGYTF.

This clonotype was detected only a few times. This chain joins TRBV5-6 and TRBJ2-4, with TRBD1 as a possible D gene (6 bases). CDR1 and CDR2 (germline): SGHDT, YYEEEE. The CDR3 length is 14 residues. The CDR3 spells CGPAGVLTKNIQYF. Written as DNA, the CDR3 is TGTGGACCAGCAGGGGTCTTAACCAAAAACATTCAGTACTTC. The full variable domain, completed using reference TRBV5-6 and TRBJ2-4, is DAGVTQSPTHLIKTRGQQVTLRCSPKSGHDTVSWYQQALGQGPQFIFQYYEEEERQRGNFPDRFSGHQFPNYSSELNVNALLLGDSALYLCGPAGVLTKNIQYFGAGTRLSVL.

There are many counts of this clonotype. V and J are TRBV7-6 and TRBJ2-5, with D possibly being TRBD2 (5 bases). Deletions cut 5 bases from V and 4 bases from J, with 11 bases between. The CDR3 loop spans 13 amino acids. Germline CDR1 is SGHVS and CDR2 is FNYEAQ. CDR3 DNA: TGTGCCAGCAGCCGACTACTGGTAGAGACCCAGTACTTC. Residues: CASSRLLVETQYF.

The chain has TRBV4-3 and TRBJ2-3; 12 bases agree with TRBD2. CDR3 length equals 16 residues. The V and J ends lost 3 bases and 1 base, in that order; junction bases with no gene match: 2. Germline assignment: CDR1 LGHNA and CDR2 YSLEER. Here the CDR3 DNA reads TGCGCCAGCAGCCAGGCTAGCGGGGGGGGCACAGATACGCAGTATTTT. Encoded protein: CASSQASGGGTDTQYF.

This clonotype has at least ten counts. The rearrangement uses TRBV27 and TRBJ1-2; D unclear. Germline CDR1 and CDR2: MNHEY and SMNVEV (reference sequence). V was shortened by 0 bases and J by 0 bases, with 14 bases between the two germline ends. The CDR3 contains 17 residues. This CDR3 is CASSLSTPSMTNYGYTF. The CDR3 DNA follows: TGTGCCAGCAGTTTATCGACGCCTAGTATGACTAACTATGGCTACACCTTC.

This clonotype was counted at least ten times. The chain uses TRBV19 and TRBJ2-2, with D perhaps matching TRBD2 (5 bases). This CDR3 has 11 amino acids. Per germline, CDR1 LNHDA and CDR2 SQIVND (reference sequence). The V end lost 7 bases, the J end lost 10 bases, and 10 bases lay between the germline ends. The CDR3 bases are TGTGCCAGTACCATCGGGGAGGAGCTGTTTTTT. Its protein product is CASTIGEELFF.

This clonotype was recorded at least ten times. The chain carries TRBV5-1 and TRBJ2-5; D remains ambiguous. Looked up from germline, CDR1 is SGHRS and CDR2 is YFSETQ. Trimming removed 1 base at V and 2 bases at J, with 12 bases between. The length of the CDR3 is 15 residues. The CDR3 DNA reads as TGCGCCAGCAGCTTGATGACCTATTCTCAAGAGACCCAGTACTTC. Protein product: CASSLMTYSQETQYF.

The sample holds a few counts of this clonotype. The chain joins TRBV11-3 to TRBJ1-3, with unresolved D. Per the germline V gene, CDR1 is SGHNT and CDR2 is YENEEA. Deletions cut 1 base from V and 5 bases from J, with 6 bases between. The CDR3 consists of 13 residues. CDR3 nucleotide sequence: TGTGCCAGCAGCTTAGGGGCGCGAAACACCATATATTTT. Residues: CASSLGARNTIYF.

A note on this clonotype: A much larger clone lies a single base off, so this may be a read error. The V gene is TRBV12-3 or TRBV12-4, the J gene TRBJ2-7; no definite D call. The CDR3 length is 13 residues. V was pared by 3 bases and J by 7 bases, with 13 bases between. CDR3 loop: CASSFMVQGEQYF. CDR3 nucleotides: TGTGCCAGCAGTTTCATGGTGCAAGGAGAGCAGTACTTC.

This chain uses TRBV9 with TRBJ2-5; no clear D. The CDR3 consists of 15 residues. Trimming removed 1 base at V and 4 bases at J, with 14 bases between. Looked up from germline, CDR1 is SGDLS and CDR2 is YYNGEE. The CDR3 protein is CASSVSEVSGETQYF. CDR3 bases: TGTGCCAGCAGCGTATCGGAAGTTTCGGGAGAGACCCAGTACTTC.